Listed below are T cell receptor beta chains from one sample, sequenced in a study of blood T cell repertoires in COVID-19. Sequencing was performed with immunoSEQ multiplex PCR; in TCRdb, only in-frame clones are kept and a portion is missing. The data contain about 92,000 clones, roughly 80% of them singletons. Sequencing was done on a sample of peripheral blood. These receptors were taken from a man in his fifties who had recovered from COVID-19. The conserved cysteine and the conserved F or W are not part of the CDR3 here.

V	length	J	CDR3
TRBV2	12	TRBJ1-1	ASSEGPGLTEAF
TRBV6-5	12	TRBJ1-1	ASSKMTENTEAF
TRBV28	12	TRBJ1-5	ASRPLYGVLPQH
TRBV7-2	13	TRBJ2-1	ASSLKRGSYNEQF
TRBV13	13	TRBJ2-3	ASSQRLAGVDAQY
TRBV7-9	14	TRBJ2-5	ASSPWTGMDLETQY
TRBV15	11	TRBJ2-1	ATSRPGQGEQF
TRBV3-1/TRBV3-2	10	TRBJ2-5	ASRSGKETQY
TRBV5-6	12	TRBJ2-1	ASSFFSPYNEQF
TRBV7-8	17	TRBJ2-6	ASSSPKLADGSGANVLT
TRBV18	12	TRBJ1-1	ASSLTDTHAEAF
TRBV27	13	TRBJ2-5	ASSPRQDYKETQY
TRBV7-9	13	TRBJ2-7	ASSGLGMYSYEQY
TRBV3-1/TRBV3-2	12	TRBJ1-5	ASSPQQGSAPQH
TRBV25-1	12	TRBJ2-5	ASSDGGGQETQY
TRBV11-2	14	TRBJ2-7	ASRSYLGQGSYEQY
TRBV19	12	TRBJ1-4	ASSIQGPNEKLF
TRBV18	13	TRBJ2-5	ASSPAGGFQETQY
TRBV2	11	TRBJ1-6	AGRTEGASPLH
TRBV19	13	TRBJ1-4	ASSPATGTNEKLF
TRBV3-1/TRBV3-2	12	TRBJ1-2	ASSPGTGVYGYT
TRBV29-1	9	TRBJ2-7	SGLRGYEQY
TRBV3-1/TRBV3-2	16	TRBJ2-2	ASSQVRGQGVITGELF
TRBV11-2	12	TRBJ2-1	ASSLASGYNEQF
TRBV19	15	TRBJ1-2	ASSTPQGERGRGGYT
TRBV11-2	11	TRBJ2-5	ASSLEIRETQY
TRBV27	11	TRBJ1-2	ASSYKEVYGYT
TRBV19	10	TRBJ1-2	ASSLQNYGYT
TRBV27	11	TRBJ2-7	ASSRRGLEEQY